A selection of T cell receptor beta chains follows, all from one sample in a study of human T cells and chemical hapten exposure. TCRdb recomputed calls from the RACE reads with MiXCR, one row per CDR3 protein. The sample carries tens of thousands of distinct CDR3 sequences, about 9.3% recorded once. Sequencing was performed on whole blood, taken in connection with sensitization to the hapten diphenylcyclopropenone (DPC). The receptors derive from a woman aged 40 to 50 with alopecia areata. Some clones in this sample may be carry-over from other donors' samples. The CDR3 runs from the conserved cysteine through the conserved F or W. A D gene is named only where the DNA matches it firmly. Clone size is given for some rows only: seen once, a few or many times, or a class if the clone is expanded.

CATSREDIEVDTQYF	TGTGCCACCAGCAGAGAGGACATCGAGGTAGATACGCAGTATTTT	TRBV15	TRBJ2-3	.	many
CASSAHRIPNQPQHF	TGTGCCAGCAGCGCGCACAGGATCCCAAATCAGCCCCAGCATTTT	TRBV9	TRBJ1-5	.	few
CATSRVSVGPPPLPYNEQFF	TGTGCCACCAGCAGAGTTTCTGTAGGACCCCCGCCTCTGCCCTACAATGAGCAGTTCTTC	TRBV15	TRBJ2-1	.	.
CATSIARDYGYTF	TGTGCCACCAGTATTGCCAGGGACTATGGCTACACCTTC	TRBV24-1	TRBJ1-2	.	many
CASSGARWYTEAFF	TGTGCCAGCAGTGGTGCCCGGTGGTACACTGAAGCTTTCTTT	TRBV6-1	TRBJ1-1	.	many
CASTSYRVHEQFF	TGTGCCAGCACCTCTTACAGGGTTCATGAGCAGTTCTTC	TRBV12-3/TRBV12-4	TRBJ2-1	.	many
CAWSPRDRGQDTQYF	TGTGCCTGGAGCCCCCGGGACAGGGGGCAAGATACGCAGTATTTT	TRBV30	TRBJ2-3	TRBD1	many
CASSQGVYGYTF	TGTGCCAGCTCACAGGGGGTGTATGGCTACACCTTC	TRBV6-2/TRBV6-3	TRBJ1-2	TRBD1	.
CASSQAAGGYLEQFF	TGCGCCAGCAGCCAAGCAGCCGGGGGTTATCTTGAGCAGTTCTTC	TRBV4-3	TRBJ2-1	.	many
CASSLLAAPSYEQYF	TGTGCCAGCAGCTTACTAGCGGCCCCCTCCTACGAGCAGTACTTC	TRBV28	TRBJ2-7	TRBD2	many
CISVSEVGVWFPNQPQHF	.	TRBV7-5	TRBJ1-5	.	many
CASSLAGLTNQPQHF	TGTGCCAGCAGTTTAGCGGGACTAACGAATCAGCCCCAGCATTTT	TRBV12-3/TRBV12-4	TRBJ1-5	.	many
CASSLEASGQETQYF	TGCGCCAGCAGCTTGGAGGCTAGCGGACAAGAGACCCAGTACTTC	TRBV5-1	TRBJ2-5	TRBD2	many
CASSRVNTGELFF	TGTGCCAGCAGCCGGGTGAACACCGGGGAGCTGTTTTTT	TRBV11-2	TRBJ2-2	.	many
CASSQSRGYEQYF	TGTGCCAGCAGCCAGTCTCGGGGGTACGAGCAGTACTTC	TRBV7-2	TRBJ2-7	.	.
CAISEREAKNIQYF	TGTGCCATCAGTGAACGCGAAGCCAAAAACATTCAGTACTTC	TRBV10-3	TRBJ2-4	.	few
CSAYRGRDGYTF	TGCAGTGCTTACAGGGGGCGGGACGGCTACACCTTC	TRBV20-1	TRBJ1-2	TRBD1	.